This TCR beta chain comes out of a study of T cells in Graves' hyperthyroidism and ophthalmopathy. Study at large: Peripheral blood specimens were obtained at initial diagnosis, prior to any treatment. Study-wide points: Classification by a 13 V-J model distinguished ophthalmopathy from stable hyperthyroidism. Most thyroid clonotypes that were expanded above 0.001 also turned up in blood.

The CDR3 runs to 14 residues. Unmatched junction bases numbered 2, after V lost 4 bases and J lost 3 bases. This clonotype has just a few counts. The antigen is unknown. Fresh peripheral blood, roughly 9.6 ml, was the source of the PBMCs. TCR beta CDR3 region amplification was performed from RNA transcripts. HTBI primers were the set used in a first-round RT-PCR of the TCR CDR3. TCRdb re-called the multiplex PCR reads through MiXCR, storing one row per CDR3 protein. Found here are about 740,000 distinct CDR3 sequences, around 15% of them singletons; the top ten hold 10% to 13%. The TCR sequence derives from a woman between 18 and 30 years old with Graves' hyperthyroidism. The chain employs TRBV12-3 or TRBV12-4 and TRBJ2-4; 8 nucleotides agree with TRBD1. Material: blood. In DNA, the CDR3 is TGTGCCAGCAGTTCGACAGGGGACAAAAACATTCAGTACTTC. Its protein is CASSSTGDKNIQYF.